Following are 23 T cell receptor beta chains from one sample sequenced in a study of T cell responses to AZD1222 COVID-19 vaccine. The table came from immunoSEQ multiplex PCR; TCRdb's copy has only in-frame clones and leaves some out. The sample lists some 150,000 clones, more than 85% occurring once. The sequenced sample was peripheral blood, obtained on day 0 of AZD1222 vaccination. The receptors come from an adult in good health.

This clone was observed once. The chain couples TRBV2 to TRBJ2-7; 9 bases are a match to TRBD1. V lost 8 bases to trimming and J lost 1 base; unmatched junction nucleotides: 9. CDR1 and CDR2 from the germline V gene are SNHLY and FYNNEI. The CDR3 contains 15 residues. The CDR3 bases are TGTGCCAGCGGCAGGACAGGGGATGGGTCCTACGAGCAGTACTTC. It codes for CASGRTGDGSYEQYF.

V and J are TRBV3-1 (or the pseudogene TRBV3-2) and TRBJ2-1; 13 nucleotides align to TRBD2. The V segment lost 1 base and the J segment 1 base; nucleotides outside the gene matches: 4. Germline CDR1 reads LGHDT; CDR2 reads YNNKEL (reference sequence). The length of the CDR3 is 18 residues. DNA of the CDR3: TGTGCCAGCAGCCAAGGGACTAGCGGGAGTTTGTCCTACAATGAGCAGTTCTTC. Its translation is CASSQGTSGSLSYNEQFF.

The gene calls are TRBV6-2 or TRBV6-3 and TRBJ2-5; D remains ambiguous. The germline gives CDR1 MNHEY, CDR2 SVGEGT. With 6 bases removed from V and 4 bases from J, the gap between germline ends came to 12 bases. This CDR3 is built from 13 residues. In DNA, the CDR3 is TGTGCCAGCAGCCCCCTCCTTCGAGAGACCCAGTACTTC. Translated, it gives CASSPLLRETQYF.

This clone came up once. This chain uses TRBV7-9 with TRBJ2-7; the match to TRBD1 covers 7 bases. Germline V gene data show CDR1 as SEHNR and CDR2 as FQNEAQ (reference sequence). The CDR3 length is 17 residues. V shed 2 bases, J shed 6 bases, and the junction held 16 bases outside the gene matches. The CDR3 spells CASSLYRGQGMIGEQYF. CDR3 nucleotide sequence: TGTGCCAGCAGCTTATACAGGGGCCAAGGGATGATAGGCGAGCAGTACTTC.

The chain combines TRBV14 with TRBJ2-3, with 7 nucleotides matching TRBD2. The CDR3 is 19 residues long. The germline CDR1 and CDR2 sequences are SGHDN and FVKESK. Unmatched junction bases numbered 17, after V lost 3 bases and J lost 2 bases. The CDR3 nucleotides read TGTGCCAGCAGCCACAAAGGTCGACTAGCCCTTTGGTTCACAGATACGCAGTATTTT. Its protein product is CASSHKGRLALWFTDTQYF.

The chain is built from TRBV5-1 and TRBJ1-2; TRBD1 aligns across 7 bases. Trimming cost V 0 bases and J 4 bases; bases outside gene matches: 3. This CDR3 has 14 amino acids. CDR1 SGHRS and CDR2 YFSETQ come from the germline V gene. The CDR3 spells CASSLGTGTYGYTF. The CDR3 DNA is TGCGCCAGCAGCTTGGGGACAGGCACCTATGGCTACACCTTC.

V gene TRBV19 combines with J gene TRBJ1-4; D gene uncertain. V lost 6 bases, J lost 0 bases, and 8 bases lay in between. Germline CDR1 is LNHDA and CDR2 is SQIVND (reference sequence). The CDR3 covers 14 residues. The CDR3 DNA sequence: TGTGCCAGTAGCCCCACAGCAACTAATGAAAAACTGTTTTTT. As protein: CASSPTATNEKLFF. Looking up the rest from reference TRBV19 and TRBJ1-4 gives the full variable domain: DGGITQSPKYLFRKEGQNVTLSCEQNLNHDAMYWYRQDPGQGLRLIYYSQIVNDFQKGDIAEGYSVSREKKESFPLTVTSAQKNPTAFYLCASSPTATNEKLFFGSGTQLSVL.

The table lists this clone with a count of one. V usage is TRBV6-5 and J usage is TRBJ2-2; TRBD1 matches 7 bases. Looked up from germline, CDR1 is MNHEY and CDR2 is SVGAGI. CDR3 length: 15 amino acids. The ends lost 10 bases at V and 2 bases at J; junction bases unmatched: 10. CDR3 nucleotide sequence: TGTGCCAACAGACCAGACAGGGCCAACACCGGGGAGCTGTTTTTT. Translating gives CANRPDRANTGELFF.

This chain joins TRBV29-1 and TRBJ2-2, with unresolved D. Per the germline V gene, CDR1 is SQVTM and CDR2 is ANQGSEA. CDR3 length: 13 residues. V lost 2 bases to trimming and J lost 2 bases, with 6 bases between them. CDR3 nucleotide sequence: TGCAGCGTTGAAACGGTAAACACCGGGGAGCTGTTTTTT. Protein sequence: CSVETVNTGELFF.

The rearrangement uses TRBV18 and TRBJ2-3; D is perhaps TRBD2 (5 bases). This CDR3 has 15 amino acids. V was shortened by 5 bases and J by 6 bases, with 18 bases between the two germline ends. Germline loops: CDR1 KGHSH, CDR2 LQKENI. This chain's CDR3 is CASSLMGSPSDTQYF. CDR3 bases: TGTGCCAGCTCATTAATGGGGAGTCCGAGTGATACGCAGTATTTT.

Comment on this clone: The junction departs from the called germline gene at one end, perhaps through a read error. The CDR3 spells CASSIGGAGDYGYTF. The CDR3 bases are TGTGCCAGTAGCATAGGGGGGGCTGGAGACTATGGCTACACCTTC. The chain combines TRBV19 with TRBJ1-2; a possible D gene is TRBD1 (6 bases). Germline CDR1 and CDR2: LNHDA and SQIVND (reference sequence). The CDR3 extends over 15 amino acids.

This clone showed up just once. The chain has TRBV19 and TRBJ1-2; maybe TRBD1 (6 bases). The V end lost 4 bases, the J end lost 1 base, and 13 bases lay between the germline ends. Looked up from germline, CDR1 is LNHDA and CDR2 is SQIVND (reference sequence). The CDR3 is made up of 15 amino acids. The CDR3 sequence: CASSTRTALNYGYTF. CDR3 nucleotide sequence: TGTGCCAGTAGTACCCGGACAGCACTTAACTATGGCTACACCTTC.

V and J are TRBV5-6 and TRBJ1-2; D unclear. The CDR3 has 13 residues. The V end lost 4 bases, the J end lost 8 bases, and 15 bases lay between the germline ends. Germline CDR1 and CDR2: SGHDT and YYEEEE. The DNA for the CDR3 is TGTGCCAGCAGCCGGACGGGCGTCCACGGCTACACCTTC. Residues: CASSRTGVHGYTF.

This clone has just one count. The chain recombines TRBV29-1 with TRBJ1-1; a weak D match, TRBD1 (6 bases). The CDR3 length is 15 residues. Germline CDR1 SQVTM, CDR2 ANQGSEA. Trimming took 7 bases from V and 1 from J, leaving 19 bases between them. The CDR3 DNA sequence: TGCAGCGCGGAGGAAACAGGGCGGGGGAACACTGAAGCTTTCTTT. This codes for CSAEETGRGNTEAFF.

This chain joins TRBV20-1 and TRBJ2-5, with 11 bases that match TRBD2. The germline V gene has CDR1 DFQATT and CDR2 SNEGSKA (reference sequence). The CDR3 has 16 amino acids. Germline trimming cut 3 bases from V and 5 bases from J; bases unmatched to any gene: 11. The CDR3 DNA is TGCAGTGCTAGTCAGGCTAGCGGGAGGAGGTGGGAGACCCAGTACTTC. Its protein is CSASQASGRRWETQYF.

This chain's CDR3 is CASSLGTRLNTEAFF. CDR3 nucleotide sequence: TGTGCCAGCAGCTTGGGGACACGCCTGAACACTGAAGCTTTCTTT. This rearrangement joins TRBV5-6 to TRBJ1-1, with D possibly TRBD1 on 5 matching bases. The germline gives CDR1 SGHDT, CDR2 YYEEEE. The CDR3 runs 15 residues. Trimming stripped 0 bases from V and 0 bases from J, with 9 bases between.

This clone has a single count. The chain is built from TRBV6-4 and TRBJ2-1; 9 nucleotides agree with TRBD1. CDR3 length: 16 amino acids. The V gene end was trimmed by 6 bases and the J gene end by 2 bases; junction bases not matched to a gene: 8. Germline CDR1 is MRHNA and CDR2 is SNTAGT. The CDR3 protein is CASSVGTGRTYNEQFF. In nucleotides, the CDR3 is TGTGCCAGCAGCGTAGGGACAGGGCGCACCTACAATGAGCAGTTCTTC.

This rearrangement joins TRBV9 to TRBJ2-7, with 11 bases lining up with TRBD2. J gave up 8 bases and V 4 bases, and 11 bases lay outside the gene matches. This CDR3 comprises 15 residues. Per germline, CDR1 SGDLS and CDR2 YYNGEE. CDR3 sequence (DNA): TGTGCCAGCAGCAAAAGACTAGCGGGACTTCAGAAGCAGTACTTC. This encodes CASSKRLAGLQKQYF.

This clone was found a few times. The chain uses TRBV3-1 (or the pseudogene TRBV3-2) and TRBJ1-2; D possibly corresponds to TRBD1 (5 bases). CDR1 and CDR2 from the germline V gene are LGHDT and YNNKEL (reference sequence). The CDR3 runs 14 residues. V was pared by 0 bases and J by 7 bases, with 12 bases between. CDR3 sequence (DNA): TGTGCCAGCAGCCAAGAGGGAAGGGGCGGTGGCTACACCTTC. It is translated as CASSQEGRGGGYTF.

CDR3 sequence (DNA): TGCGCCAGCAAGGGACTAGCGGGAGGTACGAGCTCCTACGAGCAGTACTTC. Protein sequence: CASKGLAGGTSSYEQYF. This chain joins TRBV10-2 and TRBJ2-7; TRBD2 matches at 15 bases. The V and J ends lost 7 bases and 0 bases, in that order; junction bases with no gene match: 7. From germline, CDR1 is WSHSY and CDR2 SAAADI. This CDR3 comprises 17 residues.

This chain uses TRBV18 with TRBJ1-5; weak D call: TRBD1 (5 bases). V was shortened by 4 bases and J by 3 bases, with 10 bases between the two germline ends. Germline-derived CDR1 and CDR2 are KGHSH and LQKENI. The CDR3 runs 14 residues. CDR3 sequence (DNA): TGTGCCAGCTCACGGCAGGGTAACAATCAGCCCCAGCATTTT. Residues: CASSRQGNNQPQHF.

This clone was seen only once. V is TRBV5-4 and J is TRBJ2-1; possible D gene TRBD1, 6 bases. This CDR3 is 15 amino acids long. Trimming removed 4 bases from V and 3 bases from J, with 14 bases in between. CDR1 is SGHNT and CDR2 is YYREEE in the germline V gene (reference sequence). Here the CDR3 reads CASSGTGILYNEQFF. The CDR3 nucleotides are TGTGCCAGCAGCGGTACAGGGATACTCTACAATGAGCAGTTCTTC.

The chain joins TRBV28 to TRBJ1-3, with 7 bases lining up with TRBD1. V lost 8 bases to trimming and J lost 2 bases; unmatched junction nucleotides: 6. CDR3 size: 14 residues. The germline gives CDR1 MDHEN, CDR2 SYDVKM. CDR3 protein: CASYRGGTGNTIYF. The CDR3 bases are TGTGCCAGCTACAGGGGAGGGACTGGAAACACCATATATTTT.